This T cell receptor beta chain was identified during a study of vaccination and CD4 T cells after COVID-19. As concerns this clonotype: Its target is unknown.

The CDR3 loop spans 15 amino acids. Trimming stripped 5 bases from V and 4 bases from J, with 16 bases between. Germline V gene lookup returns CDR1 SGHTA and CDR2 FQGTGA. Cultured CD4+ T cells had their DNA profiled by the Oncomine TCR Beta short-read assay. Genomic DNA was extracted from cultured CD4+ T cells. TCRdb passed the PCR reads through MiXCR, listing each CDR3 protein once. The table lists about 12,000 distinct CDR3 sequences, roughly two fifths of them singletons. Findings of the study overall: In median terms, SARS-CoV-2-reactive clonotypes went from approximately 23 to 38, a nonsignificant rise.

The treatment is: roughly ten-day PBMC culture with coronavirus spike peptide pools or control peptides (ViraFEST assay). This receptor was identified in a human donor with COVID-19. The sample taken for sequencing was cultured CD4+ T cells from blood. V is TRBV7-3 and J is TRBJ2-3; tentatively, D is TRBD2 (6 bases). CDR3 nucleotide sequence: TGTGCCAGCAGCCCGAACCACTGGGGGGCAGATACGCAGTATTTT. Its protein product is CASSPNHWGADTQYF.